This T cell receptor beta chain appears in the sequencing data of a study of Graves' ophthalmopathy and Graves' hyperthyroidism. Study in general: Blood was drawn at initial diagnosis, before any treatment.

Amplification targeted the TCR beta CDR3 regions, with RNA transcripts as the source material. First-round RT-PCR used HTBI primers; second-round multiplex PCR followed. One entry per CDR3 protein, called by TCRdb with MiXCR from the multiplex PCR reads. The data show almost 400,000 distinct CDR3 sequences, 18% seen once. CDR1 and CDR2 (germline): DFQATT, SNEGSKA (reference sequence). The CDR3 length is 11 residues. The sample holds many counts of this clonotype. Sequencing used peripheral blood. This chain uses TRBV20-1 with TRBJ1-1, with unresolved D. This TCR derives from a young woman with Graves' ophthalmopathy. The CDR3 loop is CSVKMGTEAFF. CDR3 nucleotide sequence: TGCAGCGTGAAGATGGGCACTGAAGCTTTCTTT.